This T cell receptor (beta chain) was identified in a study of T cell responses to AZD1222 COVID-19 vaccine. At the level of the study: Some second doses came at about 4 weeks and others at about 12 weeks; these were pooled. Study results and limitations: It should be noted that donors were predominantly white British and more often female, and clonal diversity was possibly underestimated. With two AZD1222 doses given, Spike-specific TCR breadth and depth both rose.

CDR3 length: 15 amino acids. Germline assignment: CDR1 MRHNA and CDR2 SNTAGT. V lost 6 bases and J 6 bases, leaving 20 bases between the germline ends. Sequencing used immunoSEQ multiplex PCR; TCRdb keeps in-frame clones, though not all of them. The data show approximately 260,000 clones, 85% to 95% seen once. Comments on this clone: The antigen remains undetermined.

This TCR was sampled from an adult in good health. This chain joins TRBV6-4 and TRBJ1-2, with D perhaps TRBD1 (6 bases). Here the sequenced sample was peripheral blood, taken on day 0 of AZD1222 vaccination. The CDR3 DNA reads TGTGCCAGCAGAGCTACGTCGACAGGCCTGGATGGCTACACCTTC. Its protein product is CASRATSTGLDGYTF.